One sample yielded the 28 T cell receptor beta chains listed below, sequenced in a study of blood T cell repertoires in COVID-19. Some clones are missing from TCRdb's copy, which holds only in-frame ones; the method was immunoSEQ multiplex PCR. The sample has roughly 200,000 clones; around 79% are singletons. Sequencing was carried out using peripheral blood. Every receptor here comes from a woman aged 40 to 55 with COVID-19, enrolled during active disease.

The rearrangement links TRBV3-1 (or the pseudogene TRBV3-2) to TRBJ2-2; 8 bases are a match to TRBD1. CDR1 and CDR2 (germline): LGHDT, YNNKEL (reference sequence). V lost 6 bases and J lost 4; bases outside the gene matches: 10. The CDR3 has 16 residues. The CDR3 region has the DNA TGTGCCAGCAGTCAGGGGACAGGCGGGCCCACCGGGGAGCTGTTTTTT. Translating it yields CASSQGTGGPTGELFF.

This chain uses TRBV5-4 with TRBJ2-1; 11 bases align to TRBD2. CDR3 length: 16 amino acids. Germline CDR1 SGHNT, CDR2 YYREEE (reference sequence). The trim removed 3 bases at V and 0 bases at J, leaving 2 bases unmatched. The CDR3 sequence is CASSSGLADSYNEQFF. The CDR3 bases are TGTGCCAGCAGCTCGGGACTAGCGGACTCCTACAATGAGCAGTTCTTC.

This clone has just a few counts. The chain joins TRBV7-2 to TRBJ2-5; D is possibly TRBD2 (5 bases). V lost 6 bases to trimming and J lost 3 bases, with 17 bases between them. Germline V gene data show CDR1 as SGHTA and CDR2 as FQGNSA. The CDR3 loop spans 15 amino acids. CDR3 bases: TGTGCCAGCAGAACAAAGATTAGCGTTGAAGAGACCCAGTACTTC. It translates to CASRTKISVEETQYF.

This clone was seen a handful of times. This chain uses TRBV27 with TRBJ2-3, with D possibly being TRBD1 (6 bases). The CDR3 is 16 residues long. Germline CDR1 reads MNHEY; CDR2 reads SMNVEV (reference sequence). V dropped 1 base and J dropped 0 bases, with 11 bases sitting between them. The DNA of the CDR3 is TGTGCCAGCAGTTTATGGCAGGGGATTAGCACAGATACGCAGTATTTT. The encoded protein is CASSLWQGISTDTQYF.

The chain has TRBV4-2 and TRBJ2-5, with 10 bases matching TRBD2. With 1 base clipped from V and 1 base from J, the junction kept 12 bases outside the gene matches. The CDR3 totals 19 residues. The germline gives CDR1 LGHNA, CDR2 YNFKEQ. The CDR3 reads CASSQGAGVAGGLQETQYF. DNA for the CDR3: TGTGCCAGCAGCCAAGGGGCGGGGGTAGCGGGGGGCCTCCAAGAGACCCAGTACTTC.

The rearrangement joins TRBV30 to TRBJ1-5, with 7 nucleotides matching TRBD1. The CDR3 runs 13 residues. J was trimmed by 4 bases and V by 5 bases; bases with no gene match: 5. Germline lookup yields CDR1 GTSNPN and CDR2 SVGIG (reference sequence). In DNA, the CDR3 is TGTGCCTGGGGCCTACAGGGGAATCAGCCCCAGCATTTT. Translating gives CAWGLQGNQPQHF.

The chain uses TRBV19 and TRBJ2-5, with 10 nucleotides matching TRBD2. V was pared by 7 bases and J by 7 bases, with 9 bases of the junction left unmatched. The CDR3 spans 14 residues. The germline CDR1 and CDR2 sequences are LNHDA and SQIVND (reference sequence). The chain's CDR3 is CASKERGGQGTQYF. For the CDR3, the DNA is TGTGCCAGTAAGGAGCGGGGGGGCCAGGGGACCCAGTACTTC.

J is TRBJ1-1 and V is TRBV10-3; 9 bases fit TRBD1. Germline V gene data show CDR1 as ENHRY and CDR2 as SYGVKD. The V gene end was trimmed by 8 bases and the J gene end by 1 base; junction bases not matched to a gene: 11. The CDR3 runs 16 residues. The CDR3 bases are TGTGCCATCGGGGGGGACAGGGAAGGTTGGAACACTGAAGCTTTCTTT. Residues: CAIGGDREGWNTEAFF.

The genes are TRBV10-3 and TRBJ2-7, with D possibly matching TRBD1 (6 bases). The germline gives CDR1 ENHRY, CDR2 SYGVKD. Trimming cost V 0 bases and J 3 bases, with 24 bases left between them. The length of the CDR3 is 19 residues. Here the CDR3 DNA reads TGTGCCATCAGTGAGTCGAGTGAGGGGGTAGCGCATCTGAACTACGAGCAGTACTTC. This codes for CAISESSEGVAHLNYEQYF.

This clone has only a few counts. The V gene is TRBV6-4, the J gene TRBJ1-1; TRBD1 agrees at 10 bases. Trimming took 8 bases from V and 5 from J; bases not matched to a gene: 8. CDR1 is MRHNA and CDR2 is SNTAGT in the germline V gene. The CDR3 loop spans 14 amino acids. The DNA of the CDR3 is TGTGCCAGCTCCTCGGGACAGGGGAGGACTGAAGCTTTCTTT. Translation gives CASSSGQGRTEAFF.

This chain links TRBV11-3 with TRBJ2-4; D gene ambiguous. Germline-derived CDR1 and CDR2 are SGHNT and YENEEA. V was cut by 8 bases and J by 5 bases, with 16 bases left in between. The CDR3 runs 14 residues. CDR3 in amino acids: CASGPRLLENIQYF. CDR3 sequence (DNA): TGTGCCAGCGGCCCGAGACTCCTCGAAAACATTCAGTACTTC.

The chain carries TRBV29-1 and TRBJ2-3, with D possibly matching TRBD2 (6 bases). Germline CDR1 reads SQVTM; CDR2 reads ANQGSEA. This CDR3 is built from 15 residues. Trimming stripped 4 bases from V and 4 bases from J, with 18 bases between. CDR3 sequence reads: CSVALLANVADTQYF. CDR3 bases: TGCAGCGTTGCCCTACTAGCAAACGTGGCAGATACGCAGTATTTT.

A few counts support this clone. Written as DNA, the CDR3 is TGCGCCAGCAGCTTGTTGGCGGGATCGAGATACGAGCAGTACTTC. Translated: CASSLLAGSRYEQYF. The V call is TRBV5-1, the J call TRBJ2-7; a weak D match, TRBD2 (6 bases). The germline CDR1 and CDR2 sequences are SGHRS and YFSETQ. The V and J ends lost 1 base and 4 bases respectively, with 15 bases between them. The CDR3 is made up of 15 amino acids.

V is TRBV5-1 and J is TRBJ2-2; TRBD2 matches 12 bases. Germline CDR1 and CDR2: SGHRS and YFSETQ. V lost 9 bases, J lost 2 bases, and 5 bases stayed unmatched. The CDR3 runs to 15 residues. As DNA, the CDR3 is TGCGCCACCCGGACTAGCGGGGTAAACACCGGGGAGCTGTTTTTT. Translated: CATRTSGVNTGELFF.

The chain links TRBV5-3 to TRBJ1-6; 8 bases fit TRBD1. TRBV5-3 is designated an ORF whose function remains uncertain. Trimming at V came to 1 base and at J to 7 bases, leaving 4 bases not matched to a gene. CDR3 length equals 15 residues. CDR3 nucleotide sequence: TGTGCCAGAAGCTTGCCGGACAGGGCAAATTCACCCCTCCACTTT. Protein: CARSLPDRANSPLHF.

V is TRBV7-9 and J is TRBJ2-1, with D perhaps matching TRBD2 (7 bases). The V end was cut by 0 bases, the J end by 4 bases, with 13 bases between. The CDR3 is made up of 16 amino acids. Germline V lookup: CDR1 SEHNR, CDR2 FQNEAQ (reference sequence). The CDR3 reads CASSLAGGAGYNEQFF. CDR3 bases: TGTGCCAGCAGCTTAGCTGGGGGGGCCGGTTACAATGAGCAGTTCTTC. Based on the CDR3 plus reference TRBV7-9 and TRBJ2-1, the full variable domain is DTGVSQNPRHKITKRGQNVTFRCDPISEHNRLYWYRQTLGQGPEFLTYFQNEAQLEKSRLLSDRFSAERPKGSFSTLEIQRTEQGDSAMYLCASSLAGGAGYNEQFFGPGTRLTVL.

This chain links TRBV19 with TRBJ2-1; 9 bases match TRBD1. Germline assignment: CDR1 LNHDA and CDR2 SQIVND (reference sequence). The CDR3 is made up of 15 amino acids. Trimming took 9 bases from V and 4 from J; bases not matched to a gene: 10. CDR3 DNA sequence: TGTGCCAGCGCGTTCGGGACAGGGTTTTACAATGAGCAGTTCTTC. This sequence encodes CASAFGTGFYNEQFF.

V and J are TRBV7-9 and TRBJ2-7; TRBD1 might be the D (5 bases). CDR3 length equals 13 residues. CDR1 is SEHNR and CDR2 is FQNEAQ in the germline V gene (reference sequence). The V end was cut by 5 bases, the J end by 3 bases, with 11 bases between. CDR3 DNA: TGTGCCAGCAGCCAAGACAGAGGCTACGAGCAGTACTTC. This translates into CASSQDRGYEQYF. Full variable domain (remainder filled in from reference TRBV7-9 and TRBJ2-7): DTGVSQNPRHKITKRGQNVTFRCDPISEHNRLYWYRQTLGQGPEFLTYFQNEAQLEKSRLLSDRFSAERPKGSFSTLEIQRTEQGDSAMYLCASSQDRGYEQYFGPGTRLTVT.

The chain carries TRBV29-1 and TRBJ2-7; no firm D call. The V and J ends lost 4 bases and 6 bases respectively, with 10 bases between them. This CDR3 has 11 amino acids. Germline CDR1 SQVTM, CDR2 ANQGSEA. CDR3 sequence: CSVGGPGEQYF. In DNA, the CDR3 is TGCAGCGTTGGAGGTCCGGGCGAGCAGTACTTC.

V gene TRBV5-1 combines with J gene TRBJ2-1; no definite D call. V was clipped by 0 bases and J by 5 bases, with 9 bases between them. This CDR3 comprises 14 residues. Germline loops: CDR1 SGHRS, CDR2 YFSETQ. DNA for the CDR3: TGCGCCAGCAGCTTGGGTATAGCCGACAATGAGCAGTTCTTC. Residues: CASSLGIADNEQFF.

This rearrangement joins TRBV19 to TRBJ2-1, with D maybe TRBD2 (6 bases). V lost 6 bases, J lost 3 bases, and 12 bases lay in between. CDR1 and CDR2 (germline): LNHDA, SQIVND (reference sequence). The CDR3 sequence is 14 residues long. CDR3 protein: CASSPSGYYNEQFF. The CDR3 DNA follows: TGTGCCAGTAGCCCCAGCGGGTACTACAATGAGCAGTTCTTC.

The DNA for the CDR3 is TGTGCCACCAGCAGGGCTCCGGGACAGCCACTGAAGAGTGGAGCTTTCTTT. Translating gives CATSRAPGQPLKSGAFF. The genes are TRBV15 and TRBJ1-1, with 7 positions matching TRBD1. V lost 3 bases and J lost 10; bases outside the gene matches: 20. Germline V gives CDR1 LNHNV, CDR2 YYDKDF (reference sequence). This CDR3 is built from 17 residues.

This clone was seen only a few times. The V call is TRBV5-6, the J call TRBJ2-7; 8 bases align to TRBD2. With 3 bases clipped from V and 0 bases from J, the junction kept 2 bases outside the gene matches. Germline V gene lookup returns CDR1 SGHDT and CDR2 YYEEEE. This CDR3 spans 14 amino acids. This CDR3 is CASSWTSRSYEQYF. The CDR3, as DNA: TGTGCCAGCAGCTGGACTAGCCGCTCCTACGAGCAGTACTTC.

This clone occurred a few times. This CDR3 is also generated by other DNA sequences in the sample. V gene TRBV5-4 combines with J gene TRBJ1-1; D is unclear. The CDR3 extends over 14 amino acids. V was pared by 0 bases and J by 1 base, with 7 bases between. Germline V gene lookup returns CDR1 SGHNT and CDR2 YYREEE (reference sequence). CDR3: CASSLAGQNTEAFF. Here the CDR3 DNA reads TGTGCCAGCAGCTTGGCCGGTCAGAACACTGAAGCTTTCTTT.

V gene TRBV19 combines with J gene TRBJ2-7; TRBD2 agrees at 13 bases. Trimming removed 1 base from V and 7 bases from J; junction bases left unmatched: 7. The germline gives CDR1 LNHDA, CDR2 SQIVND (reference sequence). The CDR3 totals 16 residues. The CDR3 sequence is CASSIVGLAGAGEQYF. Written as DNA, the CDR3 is TGTGCCAGTAGTATAGTTGGACTAGCGGGAGCTGGGGAGCAGTACTTC.

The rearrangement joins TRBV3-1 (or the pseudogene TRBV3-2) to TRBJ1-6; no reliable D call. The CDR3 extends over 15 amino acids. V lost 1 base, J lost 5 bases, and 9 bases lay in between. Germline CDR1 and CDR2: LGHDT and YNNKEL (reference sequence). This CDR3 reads CASSQGQINNSPLHF. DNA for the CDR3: TGTGCCAGCAGCCAAGGACAAATAAATAATTCACCCCTCCACTTT.

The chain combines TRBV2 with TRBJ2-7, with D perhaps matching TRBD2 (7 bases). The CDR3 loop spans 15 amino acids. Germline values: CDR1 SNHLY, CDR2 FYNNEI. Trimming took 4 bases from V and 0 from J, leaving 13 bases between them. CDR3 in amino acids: CASSVVRGPSYEQYF. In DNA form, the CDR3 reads TGTGCCAGCAGTGTAGTGCGGGGGCCCTCCTACGAGCAGTACTTC. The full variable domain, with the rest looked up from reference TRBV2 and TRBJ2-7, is EPEVTQTPSHQVTQMGQEVILRCVPISNHLYFYWYRQILGQKVEFLVSFYNNEISEKSEIFDDQFSVERPDGSNFTLKIRSTKLEDSAMYFCASSVVRGPSYEQYFGPGTRLTVT.

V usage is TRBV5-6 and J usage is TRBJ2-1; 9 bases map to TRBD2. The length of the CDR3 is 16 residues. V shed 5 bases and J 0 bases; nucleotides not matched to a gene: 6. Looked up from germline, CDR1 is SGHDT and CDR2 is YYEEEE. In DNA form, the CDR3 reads TGTGCCAGCAGTTTTTTAGCGGGGGTCTCCTACAATGAGCAGTTCTTC. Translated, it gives CASSFLAGVSYNEQFF.